This is a list of T cell receptor beta chains from one sample in a study of cytotoxic CD8 clonotypes in ibrutinib-treated CLL. Clones were read by immunoSEQ multiplex PCR, and TCRdb kept only the in-frame ones, dropping some. The data hold about 130,000 clones, with about 85% observed a single time. Material: PBMCs, obtained after 24 months of ibrutinib treatment. Receptor source: a human donor with chronic lymphocytic leukemia. The conserved cysteine and the conserved F or W are not part of the CDR3 here. A row's size may be missing; if present it is once, few, many or a size class.

abundance | v_gene | CDR3aa
NA | TRBV6-5 | ASSYLGVRDNTEAF
NA | TRBV7-6 | ASSLGPDLTDTQY
NA | TRBV30 | AWDPGRISSYNSPLH
NA | TRBV6-5 | ASRYAGGGDEQY
NA | TRBV6-6 | ASNYFGGGNEQF
once | TRBV5-4 | ASSLTGLGTEAF
NA | TRBV6-5 | ASGWGQPQH
NA | TRBV18 | ASSSIANTGELF
NA | TRBV6-5 | ASRRGREVEQY
NA | TRBV7-6 | ASSSGQGAGETQY
NA | TRBV9 | ASSVGRGLDGYGYT
NA | TRBV30 | AWTELEGDPGNTIY
NA | TRBV5-6 | ASSLLGTGGRVNGYT
once | TRBV6-1 | ASSARQGAVGELF
NA | TRBV7-9 | ASSFQGVSGYT
once | TRBV7-2 | ASSLGAGGQETQY
NA | TRBV5-1 | ASSAALARNSPLH
NA | TRBV19 | ASREDATNEKLF
NA | TRBV27 | ASSLSRGTLNTEAF
NA | TRBV18 | ASSPSRVSQYEQY
NA | TRBV11-2 | ASSSRFRTGVMNTEAF
NA | TRBV11-3 | ASSLVGGGGTGELF
NA | TRBV12-5 | ASGLGQRKDGELF
NA | TRBV5-1 | ASSLDGQGGYGYT
NA | TRBV18 | ASSRFPGQQEWTQY
NA | TRBV5-8 | ASSLVTIAQETQY
once | TRBV7-2 | ASSLALAGANYGYT
NA | TRBV4-3 | ASSQDRRRGSGGANVLT
NA | TRBV10-2 | ASSEVGHREQY
NA | TRBV6-5 | ASSRDSRYGYT
NA | TRBV6-5 | ASGQGTYEQY
NA | TRBV4-1 | ASSQSGTRMGEQY
NA | TRBV7-9 | ASSLGTVDSPLH
NA | TRBV7-2 | ASSLDSLTGELF
NA | TRBV19 | ASSIGVADLSGANVLT